The clone carrying this TCR beta chain counts as large. The sample is drawn from a study of OX40 agonist ivuxolimab in advanced cancers. Study-wide context: A diagnosis of hepatocellular carcinoma, melanoma, renal cell or head and neck cancer was present in dose-escalation patients. Aged about 20 to 80 with a mean of 60 years, they were approximately 79% male. Three patients, one with hepatocellular carcinoma and two with cutaneous melanoma, responded partially.

TCRdb keeps only in-frame clones here, not all; method: immunoSEQ multiplex PCR. The sample holds 15,000 to 20,000 clones, about 82% seen once. People who had autoimmune disease history or systemic immunosuppression were excluded. Germline V CDR1 and CDR2: SGHKS, YYEKEE (reference sequence). V dropped 0 bases and J dropped 2 bases, with 13 bases sitting between them. CDR3 length: 16 residues. The rearrangement uses TRBV5-5 and TRBJ2-3; tentatively, D is TRBD1 (6 bases). Material: CD4+ or CD8+ T cells sorted from blood, obtained in a trial of the OX40 agonist ivuxolimab. The receptor was isolated from an adult with an advanced solid tumor such as melanoma, head and neck, liver or kidney cancer. CDR3 in DNA: TGTGCCAGCAGCTTGGGGCTGGGGGCTGTCACAGATACGCAGTATTTT. Amino acids: CASSLGLGAVTDTQYF.